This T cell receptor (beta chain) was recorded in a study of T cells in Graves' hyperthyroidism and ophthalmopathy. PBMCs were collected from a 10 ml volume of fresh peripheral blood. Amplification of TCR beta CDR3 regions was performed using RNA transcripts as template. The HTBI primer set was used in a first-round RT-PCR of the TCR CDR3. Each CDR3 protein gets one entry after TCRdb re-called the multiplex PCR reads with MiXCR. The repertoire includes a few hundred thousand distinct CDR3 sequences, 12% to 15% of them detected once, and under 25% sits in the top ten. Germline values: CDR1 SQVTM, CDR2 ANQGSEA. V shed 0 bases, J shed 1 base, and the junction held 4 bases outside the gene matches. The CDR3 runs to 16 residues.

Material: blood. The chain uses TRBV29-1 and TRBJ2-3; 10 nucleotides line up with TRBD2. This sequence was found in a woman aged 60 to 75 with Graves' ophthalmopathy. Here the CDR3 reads CSVEDSGTSGTDTQYF. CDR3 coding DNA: TGCAGCGTTGAAGATTCGGGGACTAGCGGCACAGATACGCAGTATTTT.